The 21 T cell receptor beta chains reported below all come from one sample, sequenced in a study of metastatic and nonmetastatic thyroid tumors. TCRdb re-analyzed the PCR reads using MiXCR. The sample yields under 100,000 clones, roughly 8.6% seen once. Thyroid surgery was preceded by no treatment in any patient. Sequencing was performed on blood. Receptor source: a female donor with papillary thyroid cancer or a benign thyroid nodule (not recorded which). Some clones in this sample may be carry-over from other donors' samples.

This clone was recorded many times. In DNA, the CDR3 is TGTGCCAGCGGCGACTACTCAATCTCCTACGAGCAGTACTTC. Protein: CASGDYSISYEQYF. The genes are TRBV12-3 or TRBV12-4 and TRBJ2-7; a weak D match, TRBD2 (5 bases). Deletions cut 8 bases from V and 0 bases from J, with 14 bases between. The CDR3 is 14 residues long.

In this sample, this clone turned up many times. The chain carries TRBV2 and TRBJ2-3; either TRBD1 or TRBD2 may supply D (5 bases each). CDR1 and CDR2 from the germline V gene are SNHLY and FYNNEI. This CDR3 has 15 amino acids. The germline V and J ends were trimmed by 4 bases and 3 bases, with 14 bases remaining between them. DNA of the CDR3: TGTGCCAGCAGTGGCCGCCCAGAGGGGACAGATACGCAGTATTTT. It encodes CASSGRPEGTDTQYF.

The sample holds a few counts of this clone. Since a much larger clone is just one base distant, this may be a read error. The sample has other DNA sequences that encode this CDR3 too. CDR3 bases: TGCAGCGTCGCGACAGGGACACTCTATGGCTACACCTTC. Translated, it gives CSVATGTLYGYTF. The chain is built from TRBV29-1 and TRBJ1-2; 7 bases line up with TRBD1. V lost 6 bases, J lost 4 bases, and 8 bases stayed unmatched. Germline values: CDR1 SQVTM, CDR2 ANQGSEA. This CDR3 comprises 13 residues.

Details on this clone: Because the CDR3 is missing its conserved closing phenylalanine or tryptophan, this is likely a read error. The DNA is omitted, as the CDR3 cannot be located on it reliably, and the CDR3 follows TCRdb's listing. This chain uses TRBV5-1 with TRBJ1-1; the table's TRBD1 call for D was not verified on the DNA. 15 amino acids form the CDR3, both terminal residues included. Germline V CDR1 and CDR2: SGHRS, YFSETQ. CDR3 amino acids: CASSLDGMGGREALL.

As to this clone: It may be a read error: a sequence one base away is much more abundant. No conserved phenylalanine or tryptophan ends this CDR3, so it is likely a read error. The chain recombines TRBV6-4 with TRBJ1-1; D perhaps matches TRBD1 (5 bases). Germline loops: CDR1 MRHNA, CDR2 SNTAGT. CDR3 length: 15 residues. V gave up 0 bases and J gave up 3 bases, with 11 bases separating them. The CDR3 region is CASSDSCGGDTEAFS. CDR3 nucleotide sequence: TGTGCCAGCAGTGACTCGTGCGGGGGGGACACTGAAGCTTTCTCT.

Many counts were recorded for this clone. The gene calls are TRBV27 and TRBJ2-5; 12 nucleotides match TRBD2. This CDR3 is 15 amino acids long. Looked up from germline, CDR1 is MNHEY and CDR2 is SMNVEV (reference sequence). J lost 1 base, V lost 5 bases, and 2 bases had no gene match. This CDR3 is CASSRTSGTQETQYF. The DNA for the CDR3 is TGTGCCAGCAGTAGGACTAGCGGGACCCAAGAGACCCAGTACTTC.

At least ten counts were recorded for this clone. The CDR3 protein is CSARRGGTGTSYEQYF. As DNA, the CDR3 is TGCAGTGCTAGACGTGGAGGGACAGGGACCTCCTACGAGCAGTACTTC. This chain links TRBV20-1 with TRBJ2-7, with 9 bases lining up with TRBD1. Trimming removed 2 bases from V and 0 bases from J; junction bases left unmatched: 8. Germline assignment: CDR1 DFQATT and CDR2 SNEGSKA (reference sequence). The CDR3 is made up of 16 amino acids.

This clone is categorized as medium-sized (0.01 to 0.1%). The chain links TRBV6-2 or TRBV6-3 to TRBJ2-5; 16 bases fit TRBD2. V was pared by 4 bases and J by 4 bases, with 3 bases of the junction left unmatched. This CDR3 contains 16 residues. The germline V gene has CDR1 MNHEY and CDR2 SVGEGT. The CDR3, as DNA: TGTGCCAGCAGTTCCGGGACTAGCGGGGGGGCAGAGACCCAGTACTTC. This gives the protein CASSSGTSGGAETQYF.

This clone was observed at least ten times. This chain links TRBV12-3 or TRBV12-4 with TRBJ2-7; 11 bases match TRBD2. The CDR3 totals 18 residues. The junction had 16 bases not matched to a gene; V was cut back by 6 bases and J by 3 bases. Here the CDR3 reads CASSRRPLLAGANYEQYF. CDR3 bases: TGTGCCAGCAGCCGAAGGCCCTTACTAGCGGGGGCAAACTACGAGCAGTACTTC.

This clone has at least ten counts. The V and J genes are TRBV11-3 and TRBJ2-3; 7 bases map to TRBD1. Germline V gene sequence: CDR1 SGHNT, CDR2 YENEEA. V lost 1 base, J lost 6 bases, and 10 bases stayed unmatched. The CDR3 length is 16 residues. The DNA for the CDR3 is TGTGCCAGCAGCTTAGGTACCGACAGGGCTCCGGATACGCAGTATTTT. Protein sequence: CASSLGTDRAPDTQYF.

This clone came up many times. V usage is TRBV5-1 and J usage is TRBJ2-5; D gene ambiguous. Germline V gene data show CDR1 as SGHRS and CDR2 as YFSETQ. CDR3 length: 13 amino acids. The ends were cut back, 4 bases at V and 2 bases at J, with 9 bases in the middle. CDR3 in amino acids: CASSPKVQETQYF. DNA of the CDR3: TGCGCCAGCAGCCCAAAAGTGCAAGAGACCCAGTACTTC.

This clone was detected only a few times. Being one base from a much bigger clone, this may be a read error. Other nucleotide sequences in the sample specify the same CDR3. The rearrangement joins TRBV2 to TRBJ1-4; D is unclear. Germline loops: CDR1 SNHLY, CDR2 FYNNEI. The CDR3 length is 13 residues. CDR3 nucleotides: TGTGCCAGTTCAGCGTATACTAATGAAAAACTGTTTTTC. Encoded protein: CASSAYTNEKLFF.

This clone showed up many times. The V call is TRBV27, the J call TRBJ1-5; 7 bases map to TRBD1. Trimming took 6 bases from V and 1 from J; bases not matched to a gene: 6. The CDR3 covers 15 residues. Germline CDR1 is MNHEY and CDR2 is SMNVEV (reference sequence). CDR3 nucleotides: TGTGCCAGCAGCTATCGCAGGGGGAGCAATCAGCCCCAGCATTTT. This gives the protein CASSYRRGSNQPQHF.

This clone appeared many times. The chain combines TRBV11-2 with TRBJ2-5; 8 bases fit TRBD2. Germline trimming cut 4 bases from V and 5 bases from J; bases unmatched to any gene: 9. CDR1 and CDR2 (germline): SGHAT, FQNNGV. The CDR3 contains 15 residues. The CDR3 protein is CASSSAGGRVETQYF. The CDR3 DNA reads TGTGCCAGCAGCTCTGCGGGGGGAAGGGTGGAGACCCAGTACTTC. Combining the CDR3 with reference TRBV11-2 and TRBJ2-5 gives the whole variable domain EAGVAQSPRYKIIEKRQSVAFWCNPISGHATLYWYQQILGQGPKLLIQFQNNGVVDDSQLPKDRFSAERLKGVDSTLKIQPAKLEDSAVYLCASSSAGGRVETQYFGPGTRLLVL.

This clone was counted ten times or more. The chain uses TRBV6-1 and TRBJ2-1, with 7 nucleotides matching TRBD1. J gave up 6 bases and V 8 bases, and 7 bases lay outside the gene matches. Germline V gene sequence: CDR1 MNHNS, CDR2 SASEGT. This CDR3 is built from 13 residues. The CDR3 nucleotides read TGTGCCAGCGAGGGGGCAGGGGGCAATGAGCAGTTCTTC. The encoded protein is CASEGAGGNEQFF.

This clone was observed a handful of times. This chain joins TRBV28 and TRBJ1-4; TRBD1 might be the D (6 bases). CDR3 size: 13 residues. V lost 9 bases and J lost 6, with 14 bases in between. Looked up from germline, CDR1 is MDHEN and CDR2 is SYDVKM. CDR3 in amino acids: CASEQGGYEKLFF. CDR3 in DNA: TGTGCCAGTGAACAGGGAGGATATGAAAAACTGTTTTTT. Combining the CDR3 with reference TRBV28 and TRBJ1-4 gives the whole variable domain DVKVTQSSRYLVKRTGEKVFLECVQDMDHENMFWYRQDPGLGLRLIYFSYDVKMKEKGDIPEGYSVSREKKERFSLILESASTNQTSMYLCASEQGGYEKLFFGSGTQLSVL.

At least ten counts were recorded for this clone. This chain joins TRBV2 and TRBJ2-2; D is undetermined. Germline V lookup: CDR1 SNHLY, CDR2 FYNNEI. The CDR3 is 13 amino acids. The V gene lost 0 bases and the J gene lost 10 bases, with 9 bases spanning the gap. The CDR3 region is CASSEAGIQELFF. CDR3 DNA: TGTGCCAGCAGTGAAGCTGGGATTCAGGAGCTGTTTTTT.

There are a few counts of this clone. CDR3 loop: CASSIPGTSGETQYF. CDR3 DNA sequence: TGTGCCAGTAGTATTCCGGGGACTAGCGGAGAGACCCAGTACTTC. The chain recombines TRBV19 with TRBJ2-5; 11 bases are shared with TRBD2. The J segment lost 4 bases and the V segment lost 3 bases, leaving 4 bases of the junction unmatched. The CDR3 has 15 residues. CDR1 is LNHDA, CDR2 SQIVND, per germline (reference sequence).

This clone showed up many times. The V call is TRBV11-1, the J call TRBJ2-7; 9 bases line up with TRBD1. CDR3 size: 17 residues. V trimming: 5 bases; J trimming: 4 bases; junction bases outside the gene matches: 15. Germline assignment: CDR1 SGHAT and CDR2 FQDESV (reference sequence). The CDR3 region has the DNA TGTGCCAGCAGCAGAACATCCGGGACAGGGAGTTTTTACGAGCAGTACTTC. Encoded protein: CASSRTSGTGSFYEQYF.

This clone was seen at least ten times. The chain couples TRBV5-1 to TRBJ1-3; D possibly corresponds to TRBD1 (5 bases). The CDR3 is 15 amino acids. V was shortened by 6 bases and J by 5 bases, with 18 bases between the two germline ends. Germline V gives CDR1 SGHRS, CDR2 YFSETQ. The CDR3, as DNA: TGCGCCAGCACCCTCGACAGCGGGGTCCGAAACACCATATATTTT. It encodes CASTLDSGVRNTIYF.

This clone was seen ten or more times. This chain connects TRBV2 to TRBJ2-2; TRBD2 agrees at 8 bases. Germline trimming cut 7 bases from V and 0 bases from J; bases unmatched to any gene: 1. The CDR3 spans 14 residues. CDR1 is SNHLY and CDR2 is FYNNEI in the germline V gene. CDR3 DNA: TGTGCCAGCATAGCGGGGTCGAACACCGGGGAGCTGTTTTTT. Its translation: CASIAGSNTGELFF.